The 25 T cell receptor beta chains presented below share a single source sample, sequenced in a study of blood T cell repertoires in COVID-19 (dated by TCRdb to the early 2020s). The library was generated by the immunoSEQ multiplex PCR assay. The source is immuneACCESS, and TCRdb retained only in-frame sequences with V and J called. Part of the clones is not carried over; for the studies checked, unresolved V genes explain less than half of this, and the remainder is unexplained. This sample holds nearly 350,000 clones; around nine tenths were observed only once. Of the sample, roughly 3.3% is held by the ten largest clones. The sample consisted of peripheral blood. These TCRs come from a woman between 18 and 29 years old who had recovered from COVID-19.

The chain uses TRBV29-1 and TRBJ1-5; a weak D match, TRBD1 (5 bases). V lost 6 bases to trimming and J lost 7 bases, with 16 bases between them. This CDR3 has 13 residues. The germline V gene encodes CDR1 SQVTM and CDR2 ANQGSEA. The CDR3 bases are TGCAGCGTACGAAGTGGGGGGGGACAGCCCCAGCATTTT. Residues: CSVRSGGGQPQHF.

This clone has only one observation. This chain links TRBV21-1 with TRBJ2-5; TRBD2, the D gene given by the table, was not confirmed from the DNA. TRBV21-1 is an annotated pseudogene. The CDR3 has 14 amino acids. CDR3: CASSKGGHGETQYF. CDR3 sequence (DNA): TGTGCCAGCAGCAAGGGGGGGCATGGAGAGACCCAGTACTTC.

In DNA, the CDR3 is TGTGCCAGCAGCCTAGGGGTCCAGCGCTACAATGAGCAGTTCTTC. Residues: CASSLGVQRYNEQFF. J is TRBJ2-1 and V is TRBV7-2; possible D gene TRBD1, 5 bases. The CDR3 is made up of 15 amino acids. Per the germline V gene, CDR1 is SGHTA and CDR2 is FQGNSA. Trimming shortened V by 5 bases and J by 3 bases, and 14 bases separated the two germline ends.

DNA for the CDR3: TGTGCCAGCAGCCCCAACCCCCGGGTCCCAGGGGAGGCTTTCTTT. As protein: CASSPNPRVPGEAFF. The chain has TRBV11-3 and TRBJ1-1, with D possibly TRBD1 on 6 matching bases. The V gene lost 5 bases and the J gene lost 11 bases, with 24 bases spanning the gap. Germline assignment: CDR1 SGHNT and CDR2 YENEEA. The CDR3 is 15 residues long.

V is TRBV4-1 and J is TRBJ1-2; TRBD1 matches at 10 bases. The germline V gene has CDR1 MGHRA and CDR2 YSYEKL. J lost 4 bases, V lost 4 bases, and 12 bases had no gene match. The CDR3 has 17 amino acids. CDR3 bases: TGCGCCAGCAGCCGACTAAACATCGACAGGGGGCGCTATGGCTACACCTTC. Protein product: CASSRLNIDRGRYGYTF.

This clone was seen once. The V and J genes are TRBV7-9 and TRBJ2-2, with a possible D match to TRBD1 (6 bases). The germline gives CDR1 SEHNR, CDR2 FQNEAQ (reference sequence). V was clipped by 3 bases and J by 3 bases, with 20 bases between them. CDR3 length equals 18 residues. The CDR3 nucleotides read TGTGCCAGCAGCTTTTGGGGGCGCAGAGGTGGGGACACCGGGGAGCTGTTTTTT. Protein: CASSFWGRRGGDTGELFF. Full variable domain (missing parts from reference TRBV7-9 and TRBJ2-2): DTGVSQNPRHKITKRGQNVTFRCDPISEHNRLYWYRQTLGQGPEFLTYFQNEAQLEKSRLLSDRFSAERPKGSFSTLEIQRTEQGDSAMYLCASSFWGRRGGDTGELFFGEGSRLTVL.

This clone was seen just once. The chain combines TRBV4-1 with TRBJ1-1; D is perhaps TRBD1 (5 bases). The CDR3 length is 13 residues. Trimming stripped 1 base from V and 6 bases from J, with 9 bases between. Germline values: CDR1 MGHRA, CDR2 YSYEKL. The DNA of the CDR3 is TGCGCCAGCAGCCAAGCAGGGATGGCTGAAGCTTTCTTT. Its protein is CASSQAGMAEAFF.

This chain links TRBV7-2 with TRBJ1-6, with TRBD1 identical over 10 bases. The length of the CDR3 is 14 residues. The trim removed 5 bases at V and 9 bases at J, leaving 4 bases unmatched. Per the germline V gene, CDR1 is SGHTA and CDR2 is FQGNSA. CDR3 amino acids: CASSLTGGSSPLHF. The CDR3 DNA is TGTGCCAGCAGCCTGACAGGGGGCAGTTCACCCCTCCACTTT.

The sample holds one count of this clone. The rearrangement joins TRBV2 to TRBJ2-3; possible D gene TRBD2, 6 bases. The germline CDR1 and CDR2 sequences are SNHLY and FYNNEI. Trimming left V 10 bases short and J 4 bases short, with 12 bases between. The CDR3 contains 12 residues. The CDR3 DNA reads TGTGCCACCTCCGAGCGGGCAGATACGCAGTATTTT. Its translation is CATSERADTQYF.

The V and J genes are TRBV7-9 and TRBJ2-5; TRBD2 aligns across 7 bases. This CDR3 has 13 amino acids. Germline loops: CDR1 SEHNR, CDR2 FQNEAQ (reference sequence). Trimming at V came to 5 bases and at J to 5 bases, leaving 5 bases not matched to a gene. CDR3 amino acids: CASSASGVETQYF. The CDR3 coding sequence is TGTGCCAGCAGCGCAAGCGGGGTGGAGACCCAGTACTTC.

This clone turned up a few times. The chain joins TRBV29-1 to TRBJ1-1; 11 nucleotides line up with TRBD1. The CDR3 length is 14 residues. Germline V gives CDR1 SQVTM, CDR2 ANQGSEA. The ends lost 4 bases at V and 5 bases at J; junction bases unmatched: 6. The CDR3 DNA reads as TGCAGCGTTGTGCGGACAGGGGGCTTTACTGAAGCTTTCTTT. Amino acid sequence: CSVVRTGGFTEAFF.

The chain uses TRBV30 and TRBJ2-3; no reliable D call. CDR3 length: 11 residues. Germline CDR1 reads GTSNPN; CDR2 reads SVGIG (reference sequence). Trimming removed 4 bases from V and 0 bases from J, with 2 bases in between. This chain's CDR3 is CAWTSTDTQYF. In nucleotides, the CDR3 is TGTGCCTGGACTAGCACAGATACGCAGTATTTT.

V gene TRBV4-1 combines with J gene TRBJ1-5, with 7 nucleotides matching TRBD1. The germline V gene has CDR1 MGHRA and CDR2 YSYEKL. The CDR3 has 18 amino acids. The ends lost 4 bases at V and 2 bases at J; junction bases unmatched: 14. CDR3 in DNA: TGCGCCAGCAGCCCGAGACAGGGCGGGGGGTCGGGCAATCAGCCCCAGCATTTT. Amino acids: CASSPRQGGGSGNQPQHF.

The V and J genes are TRBV6-2 or TRBV6-3 and TRBJ2-5; TRBD1 agrees at 9 bases. With V trimmed by 2 bases and J by 6 bases, 4 bases remained unmatched. This CDR3 comprises 14 residues. In germline, CDR1 is MNHEY, CDR2 SVGEGT. The CDR3 sequence: CASSYTGQGQTQYF. CDR3 nucleotides: TGTGCCAGCAGTTACACCGGACAGGGGCAGACCCAGTACTTC.

The rearrangement links TRBV13 to TRBJ1-2, with TRBD1 as a possible D gene (5 bases). The CDR3 loop spans 13 amino acids. CDR1 and CDR2 from the germline V gene are PRHDT and FYEKMQ (reference sequence). Deletions cut 0 bases from V and 7 bases from J, with 9 bases between. The CDR3 sequence is CASSLGQGSGYTF. CDR3 sequence (DNA): TGTGCCAGCAGCTTAGGGCAGGGAAGTGGCTACACCTTC.

The V and J genes are TRBV15 and TRBJ2-1; D might be TRBD2 (5 bases). The germline gives CDR1 LNHNV, CDR2 YYDKDF (reference sequence). Trimming removed 0 bases from V and 8 bases from J, with 17 bases in between. The CDR3 sequence is 16 residues long. CDR3 in amino acids: CATSRDATNPSDEQFF. The CDR3 bases are TGTGCCACCAGCAGAGATGCGACTAACCCCTCGGATGAGCAGTTCTTC.

The chain joins TRBV5-6 to TRBJ2-2; TRBD2 is a possible D gene (6 bases). Germline V gene data show CDR1 as SGHDT and CDR2 as YYEEEE. The V and J ends lost 4 bases and 4 bases respectively, with 8 bases between them. CDR3 length: 13 amino acids. The CDR3 DNA reads as TGTGCCAGCAGCCGCGGGACCACCGGGGAGCTGTTTTTT. This codes for CASSRGTTGELFF.

The chain couples TRBV23-1 to TRBJ2-7, with 9 bases aligning to TRBD1. TRBV23-1 is classed as an ORF, of uncertain function. The length of the CDR3 is 14 residues. With 4 bases clipped from V and 7 bases from J, the junction kept 8 bases outside the gene matches. The CDR3 is CASSRHRDREEQYV. The CDR3 DNA follows: TGCGCCAGCAGTCGCCACCGGGACAGGGAAGAGCAGTACGTC.

The chain is built from TRBV5-5 and TRBJ2-3; TRBD2 agrees at 7 bases. The J segment lost 4 bases and the V segment lost 3 bases, leaving 11 bases of the junction unmatched. From germline, CDR1 is SGHKS and CDR2 YYEKEE (reference sequence). This CDR3 is built from 16 residues. The CDR3 coding sequence is TGTGCCAGCAGCTCGGGAGATGGGGGGGTAGCAGATACGCAGTATTTT. Protein sequence: CASSSGDGGVADTQYF.

This sequence joins TRBV7-8 and TRBJ2-5; 9 bases are a match to TRBD1. Looked up from germline, CDR1 is SGHVS and CDR2 is FQNEAQ. The CDR3 loop spans 17 amino acids. Losses at the gene ends were 0 bases for V and 3 bases for J; bases not matched to a gene: 8. This chain's CDR3 is CASSLAGSWDREETQYF. CDR3 in DNA: TGTGCCAGCAGCTTAGCTGGTAGTTGGGACAGGGAAGAGACCCAGTACTTC. Variable domain in full (rest from reference TRBV7-8 and TRBJ2-5): GAGVSQSPRYKVAKRGQDVALRCDPISGHVSLFWYQQALGQGPEFLTYFQNEAQLDKSGLPSDRFFAERPEGSVSTLKIQRTQQEDSAVYLCASSLAGSWDREETQYFGPGTRLLVL.

The count of this clone is one. V is TRBV7-9 and J is TRBJ1-1; D not certain. V lost 5 bases, J lost 0 bases, and 10 bases lay in between. The CDR3 sequence is 14 residues long. CDR1 and CDR2 (germline): SEHNR, FQNEAQ (reference sequence). Here the CDR3 reads CASSKPNMNTEAFF. In DNA form, the CDR3 reads TGTGCCAGCAGCAAACCAAACATGAACACTGAAGCTTTCTTT.

As DNA, the CDR3 is TGTGCCACTCGACAGAACACTGAAGCTTTCTTT. This translates into CATRQNTEAFF. The chain is built from TRBV10-3 and TRBJ1-1; no definite D call. The CDR3 length is 11 residues. The V and J ends lost 10 bases and 1 base respectively, with 7 bases between them. Germline values: CDR1 ENHRY, CDR2 SYGVKD.

The chain carries TRBV11-2 and TRBJ2-2; TRBD2 matches at 9 bases. The CDR3 runs to 18 residues. CDR1 SGHAT and CDR2 FQNNGV come from the germline V gene. The junction had 16 bases not matched to a gene; V was cut back by 5 bases and J by 6 bases. CDR3 nucleotide sequence: TGTGCCAGCAGCCCTAGAGGAGGAGGCGGGAGGGAGCCCGGGGAGCTGTTTTTT. The encoded protein is CASSPRGGGGREPGELFF.

J is TRBJ2-3 and V is TRBV6-5; 7 bases map to TRBD1. The V gene end was trimmed by 5 bases and the J gene end by 2 bases; junction bases not matched to a gene: 4. Germline CDR1 MNHEY, CDR2 SVGAGI. The CDR3 spans 14 residues. The CDR3 spells CASSRTGNTDTQYF. CDR3 nucleotides: TGTGCCAGCAGTCGGACAGGAAACACAGATACGCAGTATTTT.

The chain joins TRBV3-1 (or the pseudogene TRBV3-2) to TRBJ2-1, with 10 bases matching TRBD1. This CDR3 is built from 18 residues. CDR1 LGHDT and CDR2 YNNKEL come from the germline V gene (reference sequence). V lost 3 bases, J lost 1 base, and 9 bases stayed unmatched. CDR3: CASSHPTGGYRSYNEQFF. The DNA of the CDR3 is TGTGCCAGCAGCCACCCGACAGGGGGCTATAGGTCCTACAATGAGCAGTTCTTC.